This TCR beta chain was observed in a study of blood T cell repertoires in COVID-19. Sequencing was performed with immunoSEQ multiplex PCR; in TCRdb, only in-frame clones are kept and a portion is missing. The sample has 300,000 to 350,000 clones, over 70% seen once; the top ten hold about 5%. The CDR3 has 14 amino acids. Germline trimming cut 3 bases from V and 7 bases from J; bases unmatched to any gene: 9. In germline, CDR1 is SGHDT, CDR2 YYEEEE. Recruits, aged roughly 18 to 89 years, lived in 25 or so US areas. Grouping used clinical history reported by participants in a survey and questionnaire. Cohort 3 donors counted as recovered after two negative PCRs, clearance, or resolved symptoms.

This chain uses TRBV5-6 with TRBJ1-1, with 7 nucleotides matching TRBD1. The material sequenced was PBMCs or T cells enriched from blood (not recorded which). This TCR was sampled from a man between 25 and 39 years old who had recovered from COVID-19. The CDR3 DNA reads as TGTGCCAGCAGCTACCGGGACAGAAATAATGAAGCTTTCTTT. Translated, it gives CASSYRDRNNEAFF.